These T cell receptor beta chains were read from a single sample in a study of T cells in Graves' hyperthyroidism and ophthalmopathy. TCRdb re-called the multiplex PCR reads with MiXCR, one entry per CDR3 protein. The data show more than 450,000 distinct CDR3 sequences, 12% to 15% seen once. Sequences were obtained from blood. These receptors all stem from a woman aged 40 to 49 with Graves' hyperthyroidism. The CDR3 runs from the conserved cysteine through the conserved F or W. A D gene is named only where the DNA matches it firmly. Size tells how often a clone was seen (once, few, many) or the class of an expanded clone, and some rows leave it out.

CDR3 | DNA | V | D | J | size
CASGPEVYGYTF | TGTGCCAGCGGACCTGAAGTCTATGGCTACACCTTC | TRBV28 | . | TRBJ1-2 | many
CASSLGTGQGYYGYTF | TGCGCCAGCAGCTTGGGAACCGGACAGGGTTACTATGGCTACACCTTC | TRBV5-1 | TRBD1 | TRBJ1-2 | .
CASSRAPGTTSSYNEQFF | TGTGCCAGCAGCCGGGCACCCGGGACCACGTCCTCCTACAATGAGCAGTTCTTC | TRBV7-9 | . | TRBJ2-1 | many
CASSFSSRSNEKLFF | TGTGCCAGCAGCTTTTCAAGCCGGTCTAATGAAAAACTGTTTTTT | TRBV7-2 | . | TRBJ1-4 | .
CASSLNLPSNQPQHF | TGTGCCAGCAGTTTAAATCTTCCTAGCAATCAGCCCCAGCATTTT | TRBV12-3/TRBV12-4 | . | TRBJ1-5 | many
CSARTGQGYGYTF | TGCAGTGCTAGAACCGGACAGGGGTATGGCTACACCTTC | TRBV20-1 | TRBD1 | TRBJ1-2 | .
CASSPPGGGITDTQYF | TGTGCCAGCAGTCCCCCCGGTGGGGGTATCACAGATACGCAGTATTTT | TRBV12-3/TRBV12-4 | . | TRBJ2-3 | many
CASRLDRGTEAFF | TGTGCCAGCAGGTTGGACAGGGGGACTGAAGCTTTCTTT | TRBV12-3/TRBV12-4 | TRBD1 | TRBJ1-1 | once
CATSRAGDYEQYF | TGTGCCACCTCTCGAGCGGGAGACTACGAGCAGTACTTC | TRBV2 | TRBD2 | TRBJ2-7 | many
CASSSGAESHVRVFADTQYF | TGTGCCAGCAGCTCCGGCGCTGAGTCTCATGTCAGGGTATTTGCAGATACGCAGTATTTT | TRBV11-3 | . | TRBJ2-3 | .
CASSLGPALTYNSPLHF | TGTGCCAGCAGCCTGGGACCCGCCTTAACCTATAATTCACCCCTCCACTTT | TRBV28 | . | TRBJ1-6 | many
CASSTSGGNRGPTQYF | TGTGCCAGCAGCACCTCCGGGGGGAACAGAGGGCCCACCCAGTACTTC | TRBV11-2 | TRBD2 | TRBJ2-5 | many
CASSKGLAGSYNEQFF | TGTGCCAGCAGTAAGGGACTAGCGGGCTCCTACAATGAGCAGTTCTTC | TRBV28 | TRBD2 | TRBJ2-1 | many